Below, 4 T cell receptor beta chains from the same sample are listed, as sequenced in a study. TCRdb redid the calling of the 5' RACE reads with MiXCR, one entry per CDR3 protein. Of 30,000 to 40,000 distinct CDR3 sequences in the sample, approximately 30% are singletons; the top ten hold around 3.5%. The material sequenced was naive CD4+ T cells sorted from a lymph node. As to subset: naive CD4+ T cells, CD4+CD45RA+CD25-. All receptors come from a female donor with breast cancer.

This clonotype was seen only a few times. The CDR3 reads CASSGRTSGSSYEQYF. The CDR3 nucleotides read TGTGCCAGCAGTGGCCGGACTAGCGGTAGCTCCTACGAGCAGTACTTC. The chain links TRBV6-1 to TRBJ2-7; TRBD2 aligns across 10 bases. The CDR3 totals 16 residues. Germline V lookup: CDR1 MNHNS, CDR2 SASEGT. V trimming: 4 bases; J trimming: 0 bases; junction bases outside the gene matches: 6.

In this sample, this clonotype turned up a few times. Mismatch with germline at one junction end may stem from a read error. V usage is TRBV6-1 and J usage is TRBJ1-1; 7 bases are shared with TRBD1. CDR3 length: 15 amino acids. Germline lookup yields CDR1 MNHNS and CDR2 SASEGT. CDR3 in amino acids: CAGSPRTGQNTEAFF. CDR3 in DNA: TGTGCCGGCAGTCCGAGGACAGGACAGAACACTGAAGCTTTCTTT.

The chain is built from TRBV5-4 and TRBJ2-3; D is perhaps TRBD1 (5 bases). Trimming removed 2 bases at V and 2 bases at J, with 15 bases between. CDR1 SGHNT and CDR2 YYREEE come from the germline V gene (reference sequence). The CDR3 has 16 amino acids. The CDR3 DNA reads as TGTGCCAGCAGCTTAATGGGGCGACAATACACAGATACGCAGTATTTT. Translated: CASSLMGRQYTDTQYF.

The J gene is TRBJ2-7, the V gene TRBV30; TRBD1 is a possible D gene (6 bases). V was shortened by 2 bases and J by 4 bases, with 12 bases between the two germline ends. This CDR3 is 13 amino acids long. Germline V gene lookup returns CDR1 GTSNPN and CDR2 SVGIG (reference sequence). CDR3 in amino acids: CAWSPGTLYEQYF. DNA for the CDR3: TGTGCCTGGAGTCCCGGGACACTATACGAGCAGTACTTC.